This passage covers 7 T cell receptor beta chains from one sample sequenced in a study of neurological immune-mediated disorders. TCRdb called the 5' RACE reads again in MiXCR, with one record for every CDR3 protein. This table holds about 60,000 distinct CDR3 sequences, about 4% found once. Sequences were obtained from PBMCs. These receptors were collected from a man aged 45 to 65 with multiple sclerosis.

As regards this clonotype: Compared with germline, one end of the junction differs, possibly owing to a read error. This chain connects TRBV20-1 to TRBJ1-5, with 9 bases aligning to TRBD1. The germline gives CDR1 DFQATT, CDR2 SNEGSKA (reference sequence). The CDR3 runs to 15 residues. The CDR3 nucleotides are TGCAGTGCTAGAGATCTGGACAGGGGCAGTCAGCCCCAGAATTTT. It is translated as CSARDLDRGSQPQNF.

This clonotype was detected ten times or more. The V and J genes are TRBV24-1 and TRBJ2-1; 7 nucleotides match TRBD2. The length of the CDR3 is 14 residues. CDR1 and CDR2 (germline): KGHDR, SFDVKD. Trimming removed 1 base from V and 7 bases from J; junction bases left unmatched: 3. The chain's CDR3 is CATSDFWGGNEQFF. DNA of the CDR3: TGTGCCACCAGTGATTTTTGGGGGGGGAATGAGCAGTTCTTC.

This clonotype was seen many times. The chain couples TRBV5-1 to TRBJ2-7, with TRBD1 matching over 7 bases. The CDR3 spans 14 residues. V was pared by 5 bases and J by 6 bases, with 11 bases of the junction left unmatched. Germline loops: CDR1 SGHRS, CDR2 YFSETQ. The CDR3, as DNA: TGCGCCAGCAGTACCGGGACAGTCTCTTCCGAGCAGTACTTC. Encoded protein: CASSTGTVSSEQYF. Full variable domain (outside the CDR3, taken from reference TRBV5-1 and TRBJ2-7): KAGVTQTPRYLIKTRGQQVTLSCSPISGHRSVSWYQQTPGQGLQFLFEYFSETQRNKGNFPGRFSGRQFSNSRSEMNVSTLELGDSALYLCASSTGTVSSEQYFGPGTRLTVT.

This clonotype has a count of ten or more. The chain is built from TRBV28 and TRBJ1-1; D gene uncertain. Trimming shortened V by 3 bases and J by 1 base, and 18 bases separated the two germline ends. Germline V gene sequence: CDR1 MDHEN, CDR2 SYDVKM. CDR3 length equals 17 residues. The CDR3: CASSFIPPGQKNTEAFF. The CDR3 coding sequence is TGTGCCAGCAGTTTTATTCCCCCGGGTCAGAAGAACACTGAAGCTTTCTTT.

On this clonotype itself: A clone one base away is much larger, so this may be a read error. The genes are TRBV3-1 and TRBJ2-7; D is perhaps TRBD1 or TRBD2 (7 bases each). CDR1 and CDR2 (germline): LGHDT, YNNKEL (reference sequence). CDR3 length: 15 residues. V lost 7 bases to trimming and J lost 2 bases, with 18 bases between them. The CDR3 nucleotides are TGTGCCAGCAACGTGAGGGGGGGACAGCCCTACGAGCAGTACTTC. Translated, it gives CASNVRGGQPYEQYF.

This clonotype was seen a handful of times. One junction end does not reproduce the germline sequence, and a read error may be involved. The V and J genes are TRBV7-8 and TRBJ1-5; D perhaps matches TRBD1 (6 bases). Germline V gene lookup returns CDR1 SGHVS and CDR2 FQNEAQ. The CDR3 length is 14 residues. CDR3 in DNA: TGTGCCAGCAGCTTCCCCGGGACACACCAGCCCCAGAATTTT. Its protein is CASSFPGTHQPQNF.

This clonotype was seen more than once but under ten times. The CDR3 spells CASSYRTENEQYF. CDR3 bases: TGTGCCAGCAGCTACCGGACAGAGAACGAGCAGTACTTC. The chain is built from TRBV7-2 and TRBJ2-7, with D perhaps TRBD1 (6 bases). CDR1 is SGHTA and CDR2 is FQGNSA in the germline V gene. The CDR3 totals 13 residues. The V end lost 4 bases, the J end lost 5 bases, and 12 bases lay between the germline ends.